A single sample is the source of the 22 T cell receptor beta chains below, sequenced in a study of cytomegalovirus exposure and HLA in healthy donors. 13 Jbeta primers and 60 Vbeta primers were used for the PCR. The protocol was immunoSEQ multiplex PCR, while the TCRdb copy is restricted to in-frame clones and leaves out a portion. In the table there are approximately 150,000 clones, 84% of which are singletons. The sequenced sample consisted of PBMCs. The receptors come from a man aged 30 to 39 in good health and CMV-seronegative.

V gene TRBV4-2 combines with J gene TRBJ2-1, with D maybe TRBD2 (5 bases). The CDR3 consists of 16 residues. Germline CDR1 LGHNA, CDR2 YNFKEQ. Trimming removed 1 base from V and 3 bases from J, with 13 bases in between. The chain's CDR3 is CASSQGSGGHYNEQFF. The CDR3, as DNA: TGTGCCAGCAGCCAAGGTTCGGGCGGGCACTACAATGAGCAGTTCTTC.

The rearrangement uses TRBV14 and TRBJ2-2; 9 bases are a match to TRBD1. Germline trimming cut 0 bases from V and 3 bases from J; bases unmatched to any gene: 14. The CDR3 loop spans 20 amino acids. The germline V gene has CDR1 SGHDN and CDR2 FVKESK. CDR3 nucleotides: TGTGCCAGCAGCCAAGATAGGGCGGAATGGGGACAGGGTTACACCGGGGAGCTGTTTTTT. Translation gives CASSQDRAEWGQGYTGELFF.

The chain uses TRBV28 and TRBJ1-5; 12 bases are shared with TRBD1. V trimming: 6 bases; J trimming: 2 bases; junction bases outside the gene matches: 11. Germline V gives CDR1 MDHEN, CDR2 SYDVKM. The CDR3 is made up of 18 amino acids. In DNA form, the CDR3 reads TGTGCCAGCAGCCCCGGGACAGGGGGCTTGTTGGGCAATCAGCCCCAGCATTTT. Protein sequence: CASSPGTGGLLGNQPQHF.

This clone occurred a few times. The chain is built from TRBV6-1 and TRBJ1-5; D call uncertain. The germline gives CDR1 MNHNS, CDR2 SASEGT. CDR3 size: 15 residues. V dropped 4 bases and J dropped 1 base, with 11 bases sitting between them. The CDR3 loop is CASSVEVGSNQPQHF. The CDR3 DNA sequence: TGTGCCAGCAGTGTTGAGGTTGGGAGCAATCAGCCCCAGCATTTT.

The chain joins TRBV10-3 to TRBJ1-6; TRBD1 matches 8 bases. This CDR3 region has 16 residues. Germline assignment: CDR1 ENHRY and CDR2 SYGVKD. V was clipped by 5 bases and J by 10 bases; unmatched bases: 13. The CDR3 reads CAISNLGTGGGSPLHF. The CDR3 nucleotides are TGTGCCATCAGTAACCTCGGGACAGGCGGCGGGTCACCCCTCCACTTT.

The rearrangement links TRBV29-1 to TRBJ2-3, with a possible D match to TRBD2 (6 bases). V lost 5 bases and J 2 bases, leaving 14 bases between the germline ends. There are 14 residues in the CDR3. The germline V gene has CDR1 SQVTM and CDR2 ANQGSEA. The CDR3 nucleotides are TGCAGCGTTCCGGGGGTTTTACTCACAGATACGCAGTATTTT. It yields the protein CSVPGVLLTDTQYF.

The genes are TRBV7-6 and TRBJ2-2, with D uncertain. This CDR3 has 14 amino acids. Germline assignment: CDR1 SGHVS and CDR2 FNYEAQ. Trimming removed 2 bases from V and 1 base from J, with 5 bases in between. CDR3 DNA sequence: TGTGCCAGCAGCTTAACCAGGAACACCGGGGAGCTGTTTTTT. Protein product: CASSLTRNTGELFF.

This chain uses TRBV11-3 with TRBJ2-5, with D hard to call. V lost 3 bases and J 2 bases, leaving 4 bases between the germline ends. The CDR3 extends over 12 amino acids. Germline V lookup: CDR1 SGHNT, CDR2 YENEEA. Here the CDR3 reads CASSFSQETQYF. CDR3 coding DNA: TGTGCCAGCAGCTTTTCTCAAGAGACCCAGTACTTC.

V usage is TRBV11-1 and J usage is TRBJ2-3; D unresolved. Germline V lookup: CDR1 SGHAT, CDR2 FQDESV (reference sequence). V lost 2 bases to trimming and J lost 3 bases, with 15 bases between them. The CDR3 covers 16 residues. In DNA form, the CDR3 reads TGTGCCAGCAGCTTACTCAGCCAGGCTCAAACAGATACGCAGTATTTT. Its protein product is CASSLLSQAQTDTQYF.

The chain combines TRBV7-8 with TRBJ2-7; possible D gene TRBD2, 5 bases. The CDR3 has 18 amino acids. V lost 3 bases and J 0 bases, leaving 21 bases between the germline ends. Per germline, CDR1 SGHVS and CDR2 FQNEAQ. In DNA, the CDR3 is TGTGCCAGCAGCTTCACGGTGCGTGGGAGAAAGAGCTCCTACGAGCAGTACTTC. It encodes CASSFTVRGRKSSYEQYF.

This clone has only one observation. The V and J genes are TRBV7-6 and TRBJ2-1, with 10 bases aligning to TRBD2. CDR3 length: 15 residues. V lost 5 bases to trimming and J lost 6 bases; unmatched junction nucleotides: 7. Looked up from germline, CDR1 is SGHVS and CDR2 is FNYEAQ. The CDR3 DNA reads TGTGCCAGCAGCCTCGGGACTAGCGTAATCAATGAGCAGTTCTTC. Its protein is CASSLGTSVINEQFF. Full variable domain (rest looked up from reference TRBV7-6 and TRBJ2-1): GAGVSQSPRYKVTKRGQDVALRCDPISGHVSLYWYRQALGQGPEFLTYFNYEAQQDKSGLPNDRFSAERPEGSISTLTIQRTEQRDSAMYRCASSLGTSVINEQFFGPGTRLTVL.

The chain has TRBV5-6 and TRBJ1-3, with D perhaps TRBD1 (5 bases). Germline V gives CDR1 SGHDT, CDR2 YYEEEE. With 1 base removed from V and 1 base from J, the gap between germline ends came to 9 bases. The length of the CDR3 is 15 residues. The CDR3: CASSLNRQSGNTIYF. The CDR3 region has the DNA TGTGCCAGCAGCTTGAATAGACAGTCTGGAAACACCATATATTTT. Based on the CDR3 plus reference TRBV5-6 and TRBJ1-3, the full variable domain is DAGVTQSPTHLIKTRGQQVTLRCSPKSGHDTVSWYQQALGQGPQFIFQYYEEEERQRGNFPDRFSGHQFPNYSSELNVNALLLGDSALYLCASSLNRQSGNTIYFGEGSWLTVV.

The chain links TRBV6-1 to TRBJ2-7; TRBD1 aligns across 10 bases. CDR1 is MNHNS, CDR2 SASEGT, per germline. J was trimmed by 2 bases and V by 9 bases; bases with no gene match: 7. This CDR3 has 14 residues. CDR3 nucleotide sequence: TGTGCCAGTATGACAGGGGGCCGTGCCTACGAGCAGTACTTC. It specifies CASMTGGRAYEQYF.

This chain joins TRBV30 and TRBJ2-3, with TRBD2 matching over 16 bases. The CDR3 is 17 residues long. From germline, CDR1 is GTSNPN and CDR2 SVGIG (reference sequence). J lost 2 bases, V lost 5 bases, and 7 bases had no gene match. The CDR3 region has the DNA TGTGCCTGGGAGGGACTAGCGGGGGGGGCGTTCACAGATACGCAGTATTTT. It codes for CAWEGLAGGAFTDTQYF.

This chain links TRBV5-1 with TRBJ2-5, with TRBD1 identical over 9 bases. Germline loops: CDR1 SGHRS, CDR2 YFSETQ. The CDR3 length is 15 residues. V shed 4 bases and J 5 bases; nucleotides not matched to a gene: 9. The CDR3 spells CASSPGDRAAETQYF. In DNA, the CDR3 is TGCGCCAGCAGCCCGGGGGACAGGGCTGCGGAGACCCAGTACTTC.

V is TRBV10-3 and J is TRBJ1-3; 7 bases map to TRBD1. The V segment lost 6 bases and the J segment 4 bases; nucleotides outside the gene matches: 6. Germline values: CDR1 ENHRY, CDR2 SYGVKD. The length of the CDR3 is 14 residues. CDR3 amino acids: CAIRPDRAGNTIYF. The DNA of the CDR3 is TGTGCCATCAGACCCGACAGGGCCGGAAACACCATATATTTT.

The CDR3, as DNA: TGCGCCAGCAGGATTGACGGGTCTTACACAGATACGCAGTATTTT. This encodes CASRIDGSYTDTQYF. The chain has TRBV5-1 and TRBJ2-3; D is ambiguous. In germline, CDR1 is SGHRS, CDR2 YFSETQ. The V and J ends lost 5 bases and 2 bases respectively, with 15 bases between them. The CDR3 is 15 residues long.

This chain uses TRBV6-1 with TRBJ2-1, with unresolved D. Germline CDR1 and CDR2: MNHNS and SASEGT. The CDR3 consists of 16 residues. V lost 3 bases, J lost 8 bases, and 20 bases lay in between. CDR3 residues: CASSDSSQIFGHEQFF. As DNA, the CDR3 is TGTGCCAGCAGTGATTCATCCCAGATTTTTGGCCATGAGCAGTTCTTC.

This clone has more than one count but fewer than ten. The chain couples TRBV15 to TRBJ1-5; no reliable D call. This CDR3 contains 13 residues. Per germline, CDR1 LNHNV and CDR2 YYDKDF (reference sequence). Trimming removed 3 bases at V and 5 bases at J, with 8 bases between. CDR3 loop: CATSSNIDQPQHF. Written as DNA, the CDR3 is TGTGCCACCAGCAGTAATATTGATCAGCCCCAGCATTTT.

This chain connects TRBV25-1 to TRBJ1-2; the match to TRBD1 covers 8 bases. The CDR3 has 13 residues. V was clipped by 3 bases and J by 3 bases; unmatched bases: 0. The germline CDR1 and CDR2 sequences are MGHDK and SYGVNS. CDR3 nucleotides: TGTGCCAGCAGTGAGACAGGGGACTATGGCTACACCTTC. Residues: CASSETGDYGYTF.

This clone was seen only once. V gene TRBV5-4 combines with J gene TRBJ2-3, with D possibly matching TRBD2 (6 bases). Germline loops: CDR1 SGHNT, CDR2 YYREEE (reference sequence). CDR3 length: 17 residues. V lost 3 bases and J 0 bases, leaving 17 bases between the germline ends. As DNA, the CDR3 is TGTGCCAGCAGCTCCGACCCCAGGCTAGCGAGCACAGATACGCAGTATTTT. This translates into CASSSDPRLASTDTQYF.

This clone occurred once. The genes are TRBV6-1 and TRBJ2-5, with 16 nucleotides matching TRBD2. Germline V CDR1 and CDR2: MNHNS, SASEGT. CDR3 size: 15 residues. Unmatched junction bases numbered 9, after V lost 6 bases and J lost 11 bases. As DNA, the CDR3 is TGTGCCAGCAGGGGGCTGGGACTAGCGGGGGGGGAGCAGTACTTC. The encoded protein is CASRGLGLAGGEQYF.